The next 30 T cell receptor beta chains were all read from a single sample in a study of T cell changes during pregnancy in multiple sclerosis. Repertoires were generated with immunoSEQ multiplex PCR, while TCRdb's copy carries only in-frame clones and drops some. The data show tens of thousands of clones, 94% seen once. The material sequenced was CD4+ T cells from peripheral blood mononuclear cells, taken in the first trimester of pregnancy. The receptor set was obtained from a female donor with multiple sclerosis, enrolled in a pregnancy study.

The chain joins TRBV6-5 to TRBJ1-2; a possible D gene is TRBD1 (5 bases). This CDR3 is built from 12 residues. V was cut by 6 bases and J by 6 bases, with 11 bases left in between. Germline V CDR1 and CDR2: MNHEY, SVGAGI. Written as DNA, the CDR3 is TGTGCCAGCAGCACCAGGGTGGATGGCTACACCTTC. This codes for CASSTRVDGYTF.

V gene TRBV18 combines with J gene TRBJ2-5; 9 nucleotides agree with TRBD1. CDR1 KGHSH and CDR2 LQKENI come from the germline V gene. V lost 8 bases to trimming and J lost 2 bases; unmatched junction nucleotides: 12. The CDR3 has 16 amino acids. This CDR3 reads CASTLTTGQGQETQYF. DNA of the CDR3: TGTGCCAGCACACTAACGACTGGACAGGGGCAAGAGACCCAGTACTTC.

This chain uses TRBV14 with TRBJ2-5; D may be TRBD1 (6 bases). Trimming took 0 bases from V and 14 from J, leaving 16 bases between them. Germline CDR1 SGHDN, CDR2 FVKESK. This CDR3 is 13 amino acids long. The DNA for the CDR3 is TGTGCCAGCAGCCAAGAATTATCGGGGACACCCTACTTC. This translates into CASSQELSGTPYF.

In DNA, the CDR3 is TGCGCCAGCAGCTTGGCTTTGCAGGGGTCGGGAAACACCATATATTTT. The encoded protein is CASSLALQGSGNTIYF. The gene calls are TRBV5-1 and TRBJ1-3, with D possibly being TRBD1 (6 bases). Between the trimmed V and J ends, which lost 0 bases and 4 bases, there was a span of 14 bases. CDR1 SGHRS and CDR2 YFSETQ come from the germline V gene. The CDR3 loop spans 16 amino acids.

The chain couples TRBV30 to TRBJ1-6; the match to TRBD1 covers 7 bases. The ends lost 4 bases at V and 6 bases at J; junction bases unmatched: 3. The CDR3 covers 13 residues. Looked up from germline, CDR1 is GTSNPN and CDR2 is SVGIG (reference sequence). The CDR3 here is CAWTHRGNSPLHF. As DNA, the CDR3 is TGTGCCTGGACTCACAGGGGTAATTCACCCCTCCACTTT.

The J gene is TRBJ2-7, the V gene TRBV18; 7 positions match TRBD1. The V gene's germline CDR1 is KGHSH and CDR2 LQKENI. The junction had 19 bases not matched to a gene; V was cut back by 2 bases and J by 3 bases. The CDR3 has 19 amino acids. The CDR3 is CASSPTSQTGAYPYYEQYF. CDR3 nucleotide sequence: TGTGCCAGCTCACCAACGAGCCAAACAGGGGCCTACCCCTACTACGAGCAGTACTTC.

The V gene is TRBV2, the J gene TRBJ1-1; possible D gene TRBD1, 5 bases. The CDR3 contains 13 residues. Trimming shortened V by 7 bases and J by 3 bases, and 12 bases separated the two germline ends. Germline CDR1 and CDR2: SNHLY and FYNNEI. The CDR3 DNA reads TGTGCCAGCAAACTCACCAGGGACACTGAAGCTTTCTTT. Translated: CASKLTRDTEAFF.

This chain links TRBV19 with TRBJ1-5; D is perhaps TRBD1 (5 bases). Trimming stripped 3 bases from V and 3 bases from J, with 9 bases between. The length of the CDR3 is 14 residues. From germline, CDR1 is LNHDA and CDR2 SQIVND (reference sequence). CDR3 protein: CASSIQGTNQPQHF. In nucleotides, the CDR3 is TGTGCCAGTAGTATTCAGGGTACCAATCAGCCCCAGCATTTT.

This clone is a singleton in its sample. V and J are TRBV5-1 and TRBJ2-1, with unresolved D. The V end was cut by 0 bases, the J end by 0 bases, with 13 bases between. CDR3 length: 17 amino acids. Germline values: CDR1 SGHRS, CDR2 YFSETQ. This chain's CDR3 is CASSLDGSWSSYNEQFF. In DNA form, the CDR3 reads TGCGCCAGCAGCTTGGACGGCAGCTGGAGCTCCTACAATGAGCAGTTCTTC.

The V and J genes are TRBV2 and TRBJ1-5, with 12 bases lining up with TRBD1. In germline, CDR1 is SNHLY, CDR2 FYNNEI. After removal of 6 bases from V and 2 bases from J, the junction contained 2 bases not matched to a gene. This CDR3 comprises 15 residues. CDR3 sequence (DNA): TGTGCCAGCAGGGGGACAGGGGGCGGCAATCAGCCCCAGCATTTT. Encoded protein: CASRGTGGGNQPQHF.

The CDR3, as DNA: TGTGCCAGCAGGCGGGTTGGGGGGGTGGCGTTCTTC. It translates to CASRRVGGVAFF. V gene TRBV4-2 combines with J gene TRBJ2-1, with 7 bases matching TRBD2. The junction had 11 bases not matched to a gene; V was cut back by 6 bases and J by 15 bases. Germline loops: CDR1 LGHNA, CDR2 YNFKEQ. The CDR3 has 12 amino acids.

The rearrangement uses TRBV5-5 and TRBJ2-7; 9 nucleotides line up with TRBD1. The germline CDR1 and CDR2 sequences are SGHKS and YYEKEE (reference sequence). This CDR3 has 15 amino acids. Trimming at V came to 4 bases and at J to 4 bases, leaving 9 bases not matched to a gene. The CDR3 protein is CASSVGQGSYYEQYF. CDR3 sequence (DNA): TGTGCCAGCAGCGTGGGACAGGGATCATATTACGAGCAGTACTTC. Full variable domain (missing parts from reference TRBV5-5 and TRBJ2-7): DAGVTQSPTHLIKTRGQQVTLRCSPISGHKSVSWYQQVLGQGPQFIFQYYEKEERGRGNFPDRFSARQFPNYSSELNVNALLLGDSALYLCASSVGQGSYYEQYFGPGTRLTVT.

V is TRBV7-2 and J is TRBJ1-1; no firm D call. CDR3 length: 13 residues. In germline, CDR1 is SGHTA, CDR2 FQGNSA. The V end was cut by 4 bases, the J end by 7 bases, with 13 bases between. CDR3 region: CASSSLLAGEAFF. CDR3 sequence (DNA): TGTGCCAGCAGCTCTCTCCTCGCGGGTGAAGCTTTCTTT.

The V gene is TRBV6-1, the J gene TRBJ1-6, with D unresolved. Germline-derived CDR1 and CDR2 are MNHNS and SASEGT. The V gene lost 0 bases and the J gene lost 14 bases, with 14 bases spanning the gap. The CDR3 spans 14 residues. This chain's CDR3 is CASSEAGRRDSLHF. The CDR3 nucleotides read TGTGCCAGCAGTGAAGCAGGTAGGAGAGATTCCCTCCACTTT.

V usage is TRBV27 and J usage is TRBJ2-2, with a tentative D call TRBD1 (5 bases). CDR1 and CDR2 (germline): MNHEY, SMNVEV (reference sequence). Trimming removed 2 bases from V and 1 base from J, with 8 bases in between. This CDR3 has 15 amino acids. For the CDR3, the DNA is TGTGCCAGCAGTTTAGCCGGACAGAACACCGGGGAGCTGTTTTTT. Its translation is CASSLAGQNTGELFF.

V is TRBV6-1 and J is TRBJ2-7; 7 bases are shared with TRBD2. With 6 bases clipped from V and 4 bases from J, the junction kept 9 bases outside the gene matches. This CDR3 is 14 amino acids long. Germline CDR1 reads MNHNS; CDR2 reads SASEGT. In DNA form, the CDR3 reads TGTGCCAGCAGAAGCGGGACCCGTGGGTACGAGCAGTACTTC. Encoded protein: CASRSGTRGYEQYF.

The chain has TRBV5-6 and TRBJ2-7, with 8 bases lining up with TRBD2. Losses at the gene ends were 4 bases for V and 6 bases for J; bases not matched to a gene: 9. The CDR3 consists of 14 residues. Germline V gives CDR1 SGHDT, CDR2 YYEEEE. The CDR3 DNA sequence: TGTGCCAGCAGCCTCGGGGGGGTTGGAACCGAGCAGTACTTC. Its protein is CASSLGGVGTEQYF.

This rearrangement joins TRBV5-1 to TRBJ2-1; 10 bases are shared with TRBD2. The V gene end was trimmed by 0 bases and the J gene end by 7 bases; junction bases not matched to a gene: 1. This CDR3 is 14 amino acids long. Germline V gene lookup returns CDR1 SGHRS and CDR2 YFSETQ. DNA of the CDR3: TGCGCCAGCAGCTTGGCGGGACTAGCGAATGAGCAGTTCTTC. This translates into CASSLAGLANEQFF.

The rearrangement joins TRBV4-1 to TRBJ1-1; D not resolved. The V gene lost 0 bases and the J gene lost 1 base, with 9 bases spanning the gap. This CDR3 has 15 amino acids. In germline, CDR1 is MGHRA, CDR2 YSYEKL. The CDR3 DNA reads TGCGCCAGCAGCCAAGAACGGTACCCGAACACTGAAGCTTTCTTT. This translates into CASSQERYPNTEAFF.

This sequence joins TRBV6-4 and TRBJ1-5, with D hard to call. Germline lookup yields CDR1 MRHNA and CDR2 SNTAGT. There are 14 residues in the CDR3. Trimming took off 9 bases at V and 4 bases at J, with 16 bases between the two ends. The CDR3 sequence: CARLVAGGNQPQHF. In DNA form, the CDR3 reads TGTGCCAGACTTGTGGCAGGTGGTAATCAGCCCCAGCATTTT.

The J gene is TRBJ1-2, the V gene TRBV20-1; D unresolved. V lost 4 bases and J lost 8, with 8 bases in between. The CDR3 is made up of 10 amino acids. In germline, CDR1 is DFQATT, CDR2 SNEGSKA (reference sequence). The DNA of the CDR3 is TGCAGTGCTATAGGCGGCGGCTACACCTTC. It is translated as CSAIGGGYTF.

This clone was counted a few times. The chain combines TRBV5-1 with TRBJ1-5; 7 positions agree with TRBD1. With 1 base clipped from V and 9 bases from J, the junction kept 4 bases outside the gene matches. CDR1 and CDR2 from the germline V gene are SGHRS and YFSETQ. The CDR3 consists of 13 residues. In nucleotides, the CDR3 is TGCGCCAGCAGCTTGACAGGGGTTCCGCCCCAGCATTTT. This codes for CASSLTGVPPQHF.

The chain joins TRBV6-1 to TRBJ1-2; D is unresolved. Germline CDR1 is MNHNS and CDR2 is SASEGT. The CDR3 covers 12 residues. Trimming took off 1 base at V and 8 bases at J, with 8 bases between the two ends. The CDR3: CASSEVGLGYTF. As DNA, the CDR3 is TGTGCCAGCAGTGAAGTTGGCTTGGGCTACACCTTC.

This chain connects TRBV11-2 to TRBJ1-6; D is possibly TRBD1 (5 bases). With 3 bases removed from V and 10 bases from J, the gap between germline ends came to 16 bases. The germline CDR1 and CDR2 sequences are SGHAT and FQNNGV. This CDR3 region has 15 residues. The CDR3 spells CASSFEAGRGSPLHF. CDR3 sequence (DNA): TGTGCCAGCAGCTTTGAGGCAGGGAGGGGCTCACCCCTCCACTTT. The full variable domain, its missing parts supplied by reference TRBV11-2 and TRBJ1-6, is EAGVAQSPRYKIIEKRQSVAFWCNPISGHATLYWYQQILGQGPKLLIQFQNNGVVDDSQLPKDRFSAERLKGVDSTLKIQPAKLEDSAVYLCASSFEAGRGSPLHFGNGTRLTVT.

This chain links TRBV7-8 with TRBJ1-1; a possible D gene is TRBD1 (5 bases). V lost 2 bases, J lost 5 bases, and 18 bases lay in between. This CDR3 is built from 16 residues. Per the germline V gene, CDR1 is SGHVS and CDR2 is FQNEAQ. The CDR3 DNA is TGTGCCAGCAGCTTAAATTCGGTCACAGGCCTTACTGAAGCTTTCTTT. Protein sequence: CASSLNSVTGLTEAFF.

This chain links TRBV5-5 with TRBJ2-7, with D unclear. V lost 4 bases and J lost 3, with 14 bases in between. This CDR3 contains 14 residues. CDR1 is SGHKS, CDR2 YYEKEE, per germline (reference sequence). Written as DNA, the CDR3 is TGTGCCAGCAGCGGATCGACACTTGTCTACGAGCAGTACTTC. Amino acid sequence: CASSGSTLVYEQYF.

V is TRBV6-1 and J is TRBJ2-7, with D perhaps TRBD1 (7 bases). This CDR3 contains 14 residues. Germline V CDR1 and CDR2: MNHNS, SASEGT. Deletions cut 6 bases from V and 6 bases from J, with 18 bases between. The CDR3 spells CASRGGQRVGEQYF. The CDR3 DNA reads TGTGCCAGCAGGGGGGGACAGCGAGTGGGCGAGCAGTACTTC.

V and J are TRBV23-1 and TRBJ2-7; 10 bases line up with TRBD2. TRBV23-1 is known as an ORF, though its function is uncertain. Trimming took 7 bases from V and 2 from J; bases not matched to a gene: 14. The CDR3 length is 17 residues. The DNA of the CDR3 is TGCGCCAGCAAGCCGGGACAGACTAGCGGGCCGACCTACGAGCAGTACTTC. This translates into CASKPGQTSGPTYEQYF.

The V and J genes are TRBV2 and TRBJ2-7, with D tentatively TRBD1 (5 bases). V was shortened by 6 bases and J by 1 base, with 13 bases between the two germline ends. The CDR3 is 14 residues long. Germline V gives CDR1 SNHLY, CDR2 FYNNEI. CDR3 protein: CASRGAYQSYEQYF. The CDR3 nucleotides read TGTGCCAGCAGAGGGGCTTATCAGTCCTACGAGCAGTACTTC. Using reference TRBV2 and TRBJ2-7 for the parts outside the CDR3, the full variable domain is EPEVTQTPSHQVTQMGQEVILRCVPISNHLYFYWYRQILGQKVEFLVSFYNNEISEKSEIFDDQFSVERPDGSNFTLKIRSTKLEDSAMYFCASRGAYQSYEQYFGPGTRLTVT.

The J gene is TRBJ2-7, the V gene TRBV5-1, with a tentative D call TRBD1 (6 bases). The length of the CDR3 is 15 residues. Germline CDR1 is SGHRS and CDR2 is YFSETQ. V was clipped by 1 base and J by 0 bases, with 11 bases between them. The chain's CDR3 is CASSLTGPSSYEQYF. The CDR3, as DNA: TGCGCCAGCAGCTTGACAGGGCCGAGCTCCTACGAGCAGTACTTC.